A single sample is the source of the 5 T cell receptor beta chains below, sequenced in a study of Tregs in tolerant kidney transplant recipients (dated by TCRdb to between 2018 and 2020). To prepare the library, the immunoSEQ multiplex PCR assay was applied. Not all clones reach the TCRdb copy of this immuneACCESS table, which keeps in-frame sequences only. Checked studies attribute under half of the gap to unresolved V genes and leave the rest unexplained. For this sample the table gives approximately 98,000 clones, of which roughly 90% were detected only once. About 0.31% of the sample belongs to the ten largest clones. The intended sense of this specimen's time point label: blood sample drawn before combined kidney and bone marrow transplant. Here the sequenced sample was CD4+ T cells from blood, taken before the transplant. All receptors come from a human donor who received a combined kidney and bone marrow transplant.

The chain carries TRBV30 and TRBJ1-1; the D is unclear. This CDR3 comprises 11 residues. Germline V gene data show CDR1 as GTSNPN and CDR2 as SVGIG (reference sequence). Between the trimmed V and J ends, which lost 2 bases and 10 bases, there was a span of 11 bases. In DNA form, the CDR3 reads TGTGCCTGGAGTCCCACCGAGCGAGCTTTCTTT. This translates into CAWSPTERAFF.

The rearrangement uses TRBV10-2 and TRBJ1-2; TRBD1 agrees at 9 bases. Germline-derived CDR1 and CDR2 are WSHSY and SAAADI. Germline trimming cut 5 bases from V and 4 bases from J; bases unmatched to any gene: 11. The CDR3 is 16 residues long. The CDR3 region is CASSSHAGQGSYGYTF. CDR3 DNA: TGCGCCAGCAGTTCCCACGCGGGACAGGGCTCCTATGGCTACACCTTC.

The V gene is TRBV6-5, the J gene TRBJ1-2; D may be TRBD1 (6 bases). V dropped 4 bases and J dropped 2 bases, with 11 bases sitting between them. CDR1 is MNHEY and CDR2 is SVGAGI in the germline V gene. This CDR3 has 14 amino acids. Here the CDR3 DNA reads TGTGCCAGCAGTTCTAGACAGGAAAACTATGGCTACACCTTC. The encoded protein is CASSSRQENYGYTF.

The rearrangement links TRBV18 to TRBJ2-7; 7 nucleotides line up with TRBD2. The germline V gene has CDR1 KGHSH and CDR2 LQKENI. The CDR3 runs 17 residues. The V gene end was trimmed by 2 bases and the J gene end by 3 bases; junction bases not matched to a gene: 13. CDR3 amino acids: CASSPIGGGEVVYEQYF. The DNA for the CDR3 is TGTGCCAGCTCACCAATCGGGGGAGGGGAAGTGGTCTACGAGCAGTACTTC. Variable domain in full (rest from reference TRBV18 and TRBJ2-7): NAGVMQNPRHLVRRRGQEARLRCSPMKGHSHVYWYRQLPEEGLKFMVYLQKENIIDESGMPKERFSAEFPKEGPSILRIQQVVRGDSAAYFCASSPIGGGEVVYEQYFGPGTRLTVT.

This clone was seen a few times. The chain joins TRBV28 to TRBJ2-7; D is ambiguous. Germline lookup yields CDR1 MDHEN and CDR2 SYDVKM. This CDR3 has 11 amino acids. Trimming left V 7 bases short and J 3 bases short, with 7 bases between. CDR3 protein: CASNRYYEQYF. CDR3 sequence (DNA): TGTGCCAGCAACCGGTACTACGAGCAGTACTTC.